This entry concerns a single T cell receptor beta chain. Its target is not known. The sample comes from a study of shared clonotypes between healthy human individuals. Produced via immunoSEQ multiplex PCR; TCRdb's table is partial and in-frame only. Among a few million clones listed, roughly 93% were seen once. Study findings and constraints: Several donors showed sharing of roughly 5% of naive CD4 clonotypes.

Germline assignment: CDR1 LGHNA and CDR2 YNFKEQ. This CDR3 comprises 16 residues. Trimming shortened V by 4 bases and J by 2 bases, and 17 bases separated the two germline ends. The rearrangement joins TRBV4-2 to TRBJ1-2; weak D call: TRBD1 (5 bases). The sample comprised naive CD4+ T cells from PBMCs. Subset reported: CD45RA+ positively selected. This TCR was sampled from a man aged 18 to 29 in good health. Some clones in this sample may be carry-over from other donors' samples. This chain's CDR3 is CASSLTIAGENYGYTF. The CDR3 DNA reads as TGTGCCAGCAGCCTTACTATTGCGGGGGAAAACTATGGCTACACCTTC.